The 18 T cell receptor beta chains in this list originate from one sample, sequenced in a study of T cell responses to AZD1222 COVID-19 vaccine. Sequenced by immunoSEQ multiplex PCR; TCRdb stores in-frame clones only, minus some. There are over 120,000 clones in the sample, with about 2% held by the top ten. Sequencing was carried out using peripheral blood. Source of these receptors: an adult in good health.

The chain carries TRBV27 and TRBJ1-2; D might be TRBD1 (5 bases). Germline V gives CDR1 MNHEY, CDR2 SMNVEV (reference sequence). The CDR3 loop spans 15 amino acids. The V end was cut by 4 bases, the J end by 4 bases, with 16 bases between. In DNA, the CDR3 is TGTGCCAGCAGTTCCCGAGAGGGGTACGGCTATGGCTACACCTTC. Encoded protein: CASSSREGYGYGYTF.

The genes are TRBV19 and TRBJ1-5, with a possible D match to TRBD1 (6 bases). CDR3 length equals 14 residues. Germline V gene sequence: CDR1 LNHDA, CDR2 SQIVND (reference sequence). Trimming pared 7 bases from V and 3 bases from J, leaving 13 bases between. In DNA form, the CDR3 reads TGTGCCAGTACTTTACAGGGTGCCAATCAGCCCCAGCATTTT. Its translation: CASTLQGANQPQHF.

The chain recombines TRBV7-9 with TRBJ1-6; 8 bases are a match to TRBD1. V trimming: 1 base; J trimming: 9 bases; junction bases outside the gene matches: 8. Germline-derived CDR1 and CDR2 are SEHNR and FQNEAQ (reference sequence). The CDR3 length is 16 residues. The CDR3 coding sequence is TGTGCCAGCAGCTTAGGCACAGGACAGGGCTTTTCACCCCTCCACTTT. As protein: CASSLGTGQGFSPLHF.

The gene calls are TRBV4-2 and TRBJ1-4; the D is unclear. Germline V CDR1 and CDR2: LGHNA, YNFKEQ. This CDR3 has 18 amino acids. V was clipped by 0 bases and J by 0 bases, with 14 bases between them. Here the CDR3 reads CASSQESAQRATNEKLFF. CDR3 bases: TGTGCCAGCAGCCAAGAGTCCGCACAACGGGCAACTAATGAAAAACTGTTTTTT.

J is TRBJ2-7 and V is TRBV3-1 (or the pseudogene TRBV3-2); D gene ambiguous. Trimming shortened V by 2 bases and J by 0 bases, and 8 bases separated the two germline ends. The CDR3 length is 14 residues. Germline loops: CDR1 LGHDT, CDR2 YNNKEL (reference sequence). CDR3 nucleotides: TGTGCCAGCAGCCAAAGGGTCAGCTCCTACGAGCAGTACTTC. Translated, it gives CASSQRVSSYEQYF.

The chain's CDR3 is CASSPRGVGGSYEQYF. The CDR3 region has the DNA TGTGCCAGTAGTCCCCGGGGAGTGGGGGGCTCCTACGAGCAGTACTTC. The chain links TRBV19 to TRBJ2-7, with a weak D call TRBD2 (6 bases). This CDR3 region has 16 residues. V lost 5 bases and J 0 bases, leaving 17 bases between the germline ends. Germline lookup yields CDR1 LNHDA and CDR2 SQIVND (reference sequence).

The genes are TRBV7-8 and TRBJ2-3; the D gene could be TRBD1 or TRBD2 (6 bases each). Trimming removed 3 bases from V and 5 bases from J, with 15 bases in between. Germline V CDR1 and CDR2: SGHVS, FQNEAQ. The CDR3 is made up of 15 amino acids. Here the CDR3 reads CASSLGAGRLDTQYF. The CDR3 DNA sequence: TGTGCCAGCAGCTTGGGGGCGGGGAGGTTAGATACGCAGTATTTT.

V usage is TRBV15 and J usage is TRBJ2-1; possible D gene TRBD2, 6 bases. Trimming cost V 5 bases and J 2 bases, with 13 bases left between them. The V gene's germline CDR1 is LNHNV and CDR2 YYDKDF (reference sequence). The CDR3 spans 15 residues. CDR3 in DNA: TGTGCCACCAGCCGGGGGACCGGGCCCTACAATGAGCAGTTCTTC. Its protein is CATSRGTGPYNEQFF.

This chain connects TRBV15 to TRBJ2-2; D not resolved. With 0 bases removed from V and 2 bases from J, the gap between germline ends came to 1 base. There are 13 residues in the CDR3. CDR1 and CDR2 (germline): LNHNV, YYDKDF (reference sequence). CDR3 loop: CATSRDNTGELFF. For the CDR3, the DNA is TGTGCCACCAGCAGAGATAACACCGGGGAGCTGTTTTTT.

This rearrangement joins TRBV4-1 to TRBJ2-3, with 14 bases matching TRBD2. With V trimmed by 3 bases and J by 2 bases, 4 bases remained unmatched. The germline V gene encodes CDR1 MGHRA and CDR2 YSYEKL. The CDR3 runs to 17 residues. The CDR3 loop reads CASSQGTSGGHTDTQYF. The CDR3 coding sequence is TGCGCCAGCAGCCAGGGGACTAGCGGGGGTCACACAGATACGCAGTATTTT.

The V call is TRBV9, the J call TRBJ2-3; D gene unclear. The CDR3 has 18 amino acids. Looked up from germline, CDR1 is SGDLS and CDR2 is YYNGEE. V was pared by 0 bases and J by 0 bases, with 17 bases between. In nucleotides, the CDR3 is TGTGCCAGCAGCGTAGGGTTGCAAGACGGATTTAGCACAGATACGCAGTATTTT. Protein: CASSVGLQDGFSTDTQYF.

J is TRBJ2-1 and V is TRBV29-1; 7 positions match TRBD1. The V gene end was trimmed by 7 bases and the J gene end by 0 bases; junction bases not matched to a gene: 9. The germline gives CDR1 SQVTM, CDR2 ANQGSEA. The CDR3 runs 15 residues. CDR3 residues: CSGKNRDSSYNEQFF. As DNA, the CDR3 is TGCAGCGGGAAGAACCGGGACAGCTCCTACAATGAGCAGTTCTTC.

The chain couples TRBV30 to TRBJ2-2; D remains unclear. The CDR3 consists of 13 residues. The V end lost 4 bases, the J end lost 4 bases, and 10 bases lay between the germline ends. Germline V lookup: CDR1 GTSNPN, CDR2 SVGIG (reference sequence). Here the CDR3 reads CAWTRLGTGELFF. As DNA, the CDR3 is TGTGCCTGGACACGTCTGGGCACCGGGGAGCTGTTTTTT.

The CDR3 loop is CASSGTGVEQFF. The CDR3, as DNA: TGCGCCAGCAGCGGGACAGGGGTTGAGCAGTTCTTC. The chain is built from TRBV10-1 and TRBJ2-1, with 10 bases matching TRBD1. Germline CDR1 and CDR2: WNHNN and SYGVQD (reference sequence). With V trimmed by 6 bases and J by 9 bases, 2 bases remained unmatched. The CDR3 consists of 12 residues.

The CDR3 region is CASSQGNYGYTF. The CDR3 nucleotides read TGTGCCAGTTCACAGGGAAACTATGGCTACACCTTC. The V gene is TRBV27, the J gene TRBJ1-2; weak D call: TRBD1 (6 bases). The CDR3 is 12 amino acids. Germline CDR1 MNHEY, CDR2 SMNVEV (reference sequence). V lost 9 bases and J lost 2, with 10 bases in between.

This chain joins TRBV28 and TRBJ2-7; 7 bases fit TRBD1. The CDR3 has 16 amino acids. The germline V gene has CDR1 MDHEN and CDR2 SYDVKM. The junction had 12 bases not matched to a gene; V was cut back by 5 bases and J by 2 bases. The CDR3 bases are TGTGCCAGCAGTGCCGAACCAGGGGGACCTCCCTACGAGCAGTACTTC. This codes for CASSAEPGGPPYEQYF.

This chain connects TRBV25-1 to TRBJ1-1, with TRBD1 as a possible D gene (6 bases). The CDR3 extends over 14 amino acids. The germline V and J ends were trimmed by 6 bases and 5 bases, with 16 bases remaining between them. CDR1 and CDR2 from the germline V gene are MGHDK and SYGVNS. For the CDR3, the DNA is TGTGCCAGCAGCCCGGACAGAGCTCGGACTGAAGCTTTCTTT. Protein: CASSPDRARTEAFF.

This chain uses TRBV11-3 with TRBJ1-1; TRBD1 might be the D (6 bases). V lost 5 bases and J 3 bases, leaving 19 bases between the germline ends. This CDR3 region has 16 residues. The germline gives CDR1 SGHNT, CDR2 YENEEA. CDR3 region: CASSGHGTYRDTEAFF. In nucleotides, the CDR3 is TGTGCCAGCAGCGGGCACGGGACATACCGTGACACTGAAGCTTTCTTT.